This TCR beta chain is drawn from a study of T cells in Graves' hyperthyroidism and ophthalmopathy (dated by TCRdb to about 2019). Notes on the research overall: Peripheral blood was sampled at the time of initial diagnosis, prior to any treatment. Whether ophthalmopathy could be predicted prospectively was tested in an independent validation cohort made up of under 20 hyperthyroidism patients plus 17 patients who later progressed to ophthalmopathy. For training and testing, the 110 or so patients in the discovery cohort were randomly divided in a 7:3 ratio. To identify distinguishing TCR V-J signatures, a discovery cohort of around 100 patients was used, comprising 43 with Graves' ophthalmopathy and approximately 57 with stable Graves' hyperthyroidism. According to the paper, TCR Vbeta CDR3 sequencing was carried out on 135 peripheral blood samples, which came from 40 to 45 ophthalmopathy, approximately 78 hyperthyroidism and about 17 progressor patients. In addition, the study compared T-cell repertoires in thyroid tissue and in blood from six Graves' hyperthyroidism patients. After sampling, hyperthyroidism patients received methimazole starting at 30 mg daily, and ophthalmopathy patients received high-dose intravenous methylprednisolone.

Ten or more counts support this clonotype. Its antigen target is currently unknown. Base qualities were left out, and no much larger clone turns up one base away. Graves' hyperthyroidism was defined as stable when no progression to ophthalmopathy occurred over 18 months of follow-up. Hyperthyroidism patients were newly diagnosed, had a disease duration of under 2 months, and were aged 18 to 65 years. Any patient with an uncontrolled infection, another autoimmune disease, pregnancy or lactation was excluded. Diagnoses relied on clinical symptoms, serum thyroxine and TRAb, thyroid ultrasound and orbital computed tomography. Ficoll-Paque density gradient centrifugation was used to isolate PBMCs from about 9.4 ml of fresh peripheral blood. Trizol reagent was used to extract total RNA, and RNA quality was then checked on an Agilent 2100 Bioanalyzer. Taken from cysteine to phenylalanine, the CDR3 has 16 residues. Left in the record is the CDR3 DNA by itself, 48 bases read in frame from the first base. A distance of 14 bases separates the germline ends of V and J, which lose 5 bases and 0 bases respectively. CDR1 and CDR2, per the germline V gene, are MNHEY and SVGEGT.

The TCR beta CDR3 regions were amplified from the RNA transcripts. The first round of RT-PCR for the TCR CDR3 was performed with the HTBI primer set and the Qiagen OneStep RT-PCR kit. Libraries were constructed in a second round of multiplex PCR, after which size selection and purification were carried out. Paired-end sequencing of the libraries was performed with 100 bp reads on an Illumina HiSeq2000. From the authors' description of their analysis: SOAPnuke was used to process the raw data, removing reads that contained adapters or uncalled bases, had a mean Phred below 15, or lacked an exact match to the constant primer or identifier. High-quality paired reads were merged using COPE v1.2.5, and each unique nucleotide sequence was defined as a clonotype. MiTCR v1.1 was used to align the clonotypes against IMGT TRBV, TRBD and TRBJ reference segments. The analysis was restricted to V-J combinations with a frequency above 0.0001, which together covered 99% to 99.2% of the repertoires. A TCS score was defined as the ratio between F50 (clonal expansion) and ExV (chaos), using BLOSUM62-based TCRdist between CDR3 peptides within each V-J. Welch's t-statistics and random forest reduced 500 to 650 V-J features to around 14, which were used in a naive Bayes classifier (R e1071). Through fastp at Q25 and MiXCR, TCRdb rebuilt clones from the public reads, retaining in-frame beta chains. Under each unique CDR3 protein, matching rows form one entry showing the most common genes and DNA. TCRdb, rather than the study authors, made the V and J calls. The sample contains about 710,000 distinct CDR3 sequences, about 17% of them found a single time. The leading ten clones occupy around 7.7% of the sample.

General study outcomes and caveats: In validation, the model predicted progression to ophthalmopathy a median of about 6.8 months before onset, with roughly 70% sensitivity and roughly 79% specificity. Blood samples also contained most of the expanded thyroid clonotypes (frequency above 0.001), which suggests that blood repertoires may reflect thyroid immune responses. No statistical method was used to set the sample size in advance, and investigators knew the group allocation. Ophthalmopathy was separated from stable hyperthyroidism by a 13 V-J signature model, with over 85% sensitivity and about 81% specificity obtained in cross-validation and 80%/75% obtained in testing.

The sequenced sample consisted of blood. The receptor was derived from a man younger than 35 with Graves' hyperthyroidism. Recombination linked TRBV6-2 or TRBV6-3 to TRBJ2-1; the D call is tentative, TRBD1 or TRBD2, as each matches 5 bases. The DNA is TGTGCCAGCAGTCCCGCTCGGGACGCCTCCTACAATGAGCAGTTCTTC. Its protein is CASSPARDASYNEQFF.